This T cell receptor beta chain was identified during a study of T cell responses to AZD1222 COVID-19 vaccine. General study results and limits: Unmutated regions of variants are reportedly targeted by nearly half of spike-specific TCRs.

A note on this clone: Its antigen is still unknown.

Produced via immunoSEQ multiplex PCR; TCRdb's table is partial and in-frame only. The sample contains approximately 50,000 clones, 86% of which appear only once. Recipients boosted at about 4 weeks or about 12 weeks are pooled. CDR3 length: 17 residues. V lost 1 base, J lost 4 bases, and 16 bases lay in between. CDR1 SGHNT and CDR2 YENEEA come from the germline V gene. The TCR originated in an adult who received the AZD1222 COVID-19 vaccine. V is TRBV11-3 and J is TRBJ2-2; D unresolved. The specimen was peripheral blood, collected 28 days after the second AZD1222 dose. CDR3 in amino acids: CASSLAESRASTGELFF. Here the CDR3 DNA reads TGTGCCAGCAGCTTAGCGGAGTCCAGAGCCTCCACCGGGGAGCTGTTTTTT.